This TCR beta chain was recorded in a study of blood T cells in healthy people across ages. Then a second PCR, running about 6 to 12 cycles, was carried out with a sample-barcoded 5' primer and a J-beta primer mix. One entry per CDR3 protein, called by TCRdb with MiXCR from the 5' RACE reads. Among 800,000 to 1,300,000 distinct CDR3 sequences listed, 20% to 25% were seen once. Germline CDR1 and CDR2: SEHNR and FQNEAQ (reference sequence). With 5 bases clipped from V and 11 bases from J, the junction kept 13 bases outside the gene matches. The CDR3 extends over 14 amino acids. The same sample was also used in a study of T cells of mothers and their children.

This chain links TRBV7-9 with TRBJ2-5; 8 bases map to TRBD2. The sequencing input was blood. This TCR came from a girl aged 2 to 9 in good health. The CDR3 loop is CASSKTSAYYEQYF. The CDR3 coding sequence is TGTGCCAGCAGCAAGACTAGCGCGTACTACGAACAGTACTTC.